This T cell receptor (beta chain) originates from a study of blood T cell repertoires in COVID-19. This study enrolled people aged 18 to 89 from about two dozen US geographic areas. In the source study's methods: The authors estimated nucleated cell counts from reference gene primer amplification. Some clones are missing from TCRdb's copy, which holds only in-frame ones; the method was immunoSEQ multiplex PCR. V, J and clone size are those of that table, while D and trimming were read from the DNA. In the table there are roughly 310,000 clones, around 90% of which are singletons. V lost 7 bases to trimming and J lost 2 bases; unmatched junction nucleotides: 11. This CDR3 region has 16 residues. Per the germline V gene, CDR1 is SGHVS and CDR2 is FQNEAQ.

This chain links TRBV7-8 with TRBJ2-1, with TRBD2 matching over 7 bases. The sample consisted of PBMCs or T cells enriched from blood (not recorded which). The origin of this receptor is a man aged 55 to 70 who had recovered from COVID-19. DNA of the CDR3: TGTGCCAGCACCCTAGGGGCAGCGGGGCCCTACAATGAGCAGTTCTTC. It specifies CASTLGAAGPYNEQFF.